The 9 T cell receptor beta chains below all came from one sample that was sequenced in a study of T-cell memory formation after mild COVID-19. Via MiXCR, TCRdb re-called the 5' RACE reads, giving one row per CDR3 protein. The data contain hundreds of thousands of distinct CDR3 sequences, roughly 15% of them singletons. The material sequenced was PBMCs or a T cell subset sorted from them (not recorded which). All receptors come from a man aged 18-30 years who had mild COVID-19 (a few samples of this study predate the infection). Cell type and time point are not known.

This rearrangement joins TRBV7-8 to TRBJ2-5; D remains unclear. V lost 5 bases to trimming and J lost 5 bases, with 12 bases between them. CDR1 and CDR2 from the germline V gene are SGHVS and FQNEAQ. The CDR3 loop spans 13 amino acids. The CDR3 DNA reads as TGTGCCAGCAGCATGTGGGTAGATGAGACCCAGTACTTC. It yields the protein CASSMWVDETQYF. The full variable domain, rest sourced from reference TRBV7-8 and TRBJ2-5, is GAGVSQSPRYKVAKRGQDVALRCDPISGHVSLFWYQQALGQGPEFLTYFQNEAQLDKSGLPSDRFFAERPEGSVSTLKIQRTQQEDSAVYLCASSMWVDETQYFGPGTRLLVL.

There are many counts of this clonotype. The chain has TRBV3-1 and TRBJ2-5, with 8 positions matching TRBD2. V was clipped by 0 bases and J by 7 bases; unmatched bases: 1. CDR1 is LGHDT and CDR2 is YNNKEL in the germline V gene (reference sequence). The CDR3 contains 13 residues. The CDR3: CASSQDRGGTQYF. The CDR3 region has the DNA TGTGCCAGCAGCCAAGATCGGGGGGGGACCCAGTACTTC.

The chain employs TRBV20-1 and TRBJ2-2; D gene ambiguous. This CDR3 region has 14 residues. V lost 6 bases to trimming and J lost 1 base, with 12 bases between them. CDR1 DFQATT and CDR2 SNEGSKA come from the germline V gene (reference sequence). CDR3 residues: CSAPLGRNTGELFF. The DNA for the CDR3 is TGCAGTGCCCCCCTAGGCAGGAACACCGGGGAGCTGTTTTTT.

This clonotype was observed a few times. V is TRBV7-2 and J is TRBJ1-4, with TRBD1 matching 10 bases. J was trimmed by 4 bases and V by 3 bases; bases with no gene match: 2. Germline V gives CDR1 SGHTA, CDR2 FQGNSA. The CDR3 length is 15 residues. CDR3 nucleotides: TGTGCCAGCAGCTTGCGGGACAGGGGTAATGAAAAACTGTTTTTT. Translating gives CASSLRDRGNEKLFF.

The sample holds a few counts of this clonotype. V gene TRBV12-3 or TRBV12-4 combines with J gene TRBJ2-7; TRBD1 matches at 8 bases. This CDR3 region has 14 residues. V dropped 0 bases and J dropped 3; count of bases not matched to a gene: 1. This chain's CDR3 is CASSLAGQDYEQYF. Written as DNA, the CDR3 is TGTGCCAGCAGTTTAGCGGGACAGGACTACGAGCAGTACTTC.

The chain employs TRBV7-9 and TRBJ2-3, with D perhaps TRBD2 (5 bases). CDR3 size: 14 residues. V was cut by 2 bases and J by 8 bases, with 14 bases left in between. CDR1 and CDR2 (germline): SEHNR, FQNEAQ (reference sequence). The CDR3 DNA follows: TGTGCCAGCAGCTTACTGGCCATTGAGGGTACGCAGTATTTT. Encoded protein: CASSLLAIEGTQYF. Full variable domain (remainder filled in from reference TRBV7-9 and TRBJ2-3): DTGVSQNPRHKITKRGQNVTFRCDPISEHNRLYWYRQTLGQGPEFLTYFQNEAQLEKSRLLSDRFSAERPKGSFSTLEIQRTEQGDSAMYLCASSLLAIEGTQYFGPGTRLTVL.

This clonotype was detected only a few times. The chain has TRBV5-1 and TRBJ2-5, with 11 bases identical to TRBD2. The CDR3 covers 16 residues. Trimming at V came to 3 bases and at J to 5 bases, leaving 9 bases not matched to a gene. CDR1 is SGHRS and CDR2 is YFSETQ in the germline V gene. CDR3 DNA sequence: TGCGCCAGCAGCTGGCAAATAGCGGGGGGGCCGGAGACCCAGTACTTC. The encoded protein is CASSWQIAGGPETQYF.

This clonotype was seen a few times. This rearrangement joins TRBV9 to TRBJ2-7, with 8 bases lining up with TRBD2. Germline V gives CDR1 SGDLS, CDR2 YYNGEE. The CDR3 has 14 residues. The junction had 3 bases not matched to a gene; V was cut back by 0 bases and J by 4 bases. CDR3 in amino acids: CASSVDGGGYEQYF. Written as DNA, the CDR3 is TGTGCCAGCAGCGTAGATGGCGGGGGGTACGAGCAGTACTTC. Filled out from reference TRBV9 and TRBJ2-7, the complete variable domain reads DSGVTQTPKHLITATGQRVTLRCSPRSGDLSVYWYQQSLDQGLQFLIQYYNGEERAKGNILERFSAQQFPDLHSELNLSSLELGDSALYFCASSVDGGGYEQYFGPGTRLTVT.

The rearrangement uses TRBV6-2 or TRBV6-3 and TRBJ1-4; 7 bases line up with TRBD1. V gave up 5 bases and J gave up 8 bases; unmatched junction bases: 5. The CDR3 contains 13 residues. CDR1 and CDR2 from the germline V gene are MNHEY and SVGEGT. The CDR3 protein is CASSERTGEKLFF. The CDR3 nucleotides read TGTGCCAGCAGTGAGAGGACAGGCGAAAAACTGTTTTTT.